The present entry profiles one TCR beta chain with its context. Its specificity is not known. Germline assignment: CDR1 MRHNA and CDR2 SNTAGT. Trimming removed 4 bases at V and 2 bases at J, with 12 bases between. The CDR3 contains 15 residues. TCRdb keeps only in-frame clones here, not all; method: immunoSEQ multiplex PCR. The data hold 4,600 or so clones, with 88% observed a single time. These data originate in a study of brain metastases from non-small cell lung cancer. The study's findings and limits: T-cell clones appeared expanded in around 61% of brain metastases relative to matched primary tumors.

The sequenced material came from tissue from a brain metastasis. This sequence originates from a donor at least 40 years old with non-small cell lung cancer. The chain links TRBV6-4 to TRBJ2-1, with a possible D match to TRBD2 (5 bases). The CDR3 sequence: CASSVKDSAYNEQFF. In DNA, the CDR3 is TGTGCCAGCAGTGTGAAGGACTCTGCCTACAATGAGCAGTTCTTC.